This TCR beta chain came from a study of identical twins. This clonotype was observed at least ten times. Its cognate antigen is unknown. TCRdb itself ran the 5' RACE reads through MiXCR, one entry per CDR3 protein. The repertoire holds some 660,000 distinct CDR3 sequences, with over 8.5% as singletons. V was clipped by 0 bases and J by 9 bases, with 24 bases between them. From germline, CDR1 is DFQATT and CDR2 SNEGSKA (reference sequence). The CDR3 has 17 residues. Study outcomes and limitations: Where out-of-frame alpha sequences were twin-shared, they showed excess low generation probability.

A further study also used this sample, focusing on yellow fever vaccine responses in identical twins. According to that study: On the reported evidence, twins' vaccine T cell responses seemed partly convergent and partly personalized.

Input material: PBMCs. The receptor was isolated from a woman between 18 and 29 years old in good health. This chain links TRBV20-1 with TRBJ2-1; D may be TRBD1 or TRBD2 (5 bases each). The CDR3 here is CSARDTLGTILGIEQFF. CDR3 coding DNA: TGCAGTGCTAGAGACACCCTCGGGACCATTCTAGGGATTGAGCAGTTCTTC.